The 14 T cell receptor beta chains in this list originate from one sample, sequenced in a study of T-cell reconstitution after alpha-beta-depleted transplantation in children. Unique molecular identifiers featured in how the TCRbeta library was prepared. TCRdb re-analysed the PCR reads in MiXCR, keeping a single row per CDR3 protein. The sample has 350,000 to 500,000 distinct CDR3 sequences; about 45% are singletons. Specimen: PBMCs, collected before TCRalphabeta/CD19-depleted stem cell transplant. The receptors here all came from a girl aged 2-10 years with aplastic anemia, due to receive a stem cell transplant.

This clonotype has just one count. The rearrangement links TRBV20-1 to TRBJ2-3; D is ambiguous. The V end was cut by 3 bases, the J end by 4 bases, with 17 bases between. Germline lookup yields CDR1 DFQATT and CDR2 SNEGSKA (reference sequence). The CDR3 loop spans 15 amino acids. CDR3 sequence (DNA): TGCAGTGCTAGTGCGAGCAGAGCCCTCGCAGATACGCAGTATTTT. Translation gives CSASASRALADTQYF.

V gene TRBV15 combines with J gene TRBJ1-5; weak D call: TRBD1 (5 bases). The CDR3 spans 16 residues. Trimming stripped 1 base from V and 1 base from J, with 11 bases between. The germline V gene has CDR1 LNHNV and CDR2 YYDKDF (reference sequence). Here the CDR3 reads CATSRARGGSNQPQHF. The CDR3 bases are TGTGCCACCAGCAGAGCGAGGGGCGGGAGCAATCAGCCCCAGCATTTT.

This clonotype showed up many times. The V gene is TRBV14, the J gene TRBJ1-6; D is possibly TRBD1 (5 bases). Germline V gene lookup returns CDR1 SGHDN and CDR2 FVKESK. Trimming removed 5 bases at V and 7 bases at J, with 18 bases between. The CDR3 extends over 16 amino acids. The CDR3 reads CASSTGTSFINSPLHF. The CDR3 DNA reads TGTGCCAGCAGCACCGGGACTAGCTTTATCAATTCACCCCTCCACTTT.

This chain links TRBV20-1 with TRBJ2-3; D might be TRBD1 (6 bases). Germline V gene lookup returns CDR1 DFQATT and CDR2 SNEGSKA (reference sequence). Trimming removed 4 bases at V and 4 bases at J, with 18 bases between. There are 15 residues in the CDR3. This chain's CDR3 is CSAKGRTATSDTQYF. CDR3 DNA sequence: TGCAGTGCTAAAGGGCGGACAGCTACTTCAGATACGCAGTATTTT.

The chain has TRBV6-1 and TRBJ2-7, with D tentatively TRBD1 (5 bases). The CDR3 is 16 residues long. V lost 6 bases and J 3 bases, leaving 21 bases between the germline ends. Germline assignment: CDR1 MNHNS and CDR2 SASEGT. This CDR3 is CASSSQVTPDRYEQYF. CDR3 DNA sequence: TGTGCCAGCAGCTCACAGGTGACGCCTGACCGCTACGAGCAGTACTTC.

The sample holds a few counts of this clonotype. The V gene is TRBV15, the J gene TRBJ2-7; 10 positions match TRBD2. The germline V gene has CDR1 LNHNV and CDR2 YYDKDF (reference sequence). Trimming cost V 8 bases and J 7 bases; bases outside gene matches: 8. This CDR3 spans 13 amino acids. DNA for the CDR3: TGTGCCACCGGAGCGGGAGGGAGATTGGAGCAGTACTTC. It translates to CATGAGGRLEQYF.

This clonotype has ten or more counts. The V and J genes are TRBV10-2 and TRBJ2-3; 13 nucleotides match TRBD2. V was pared by 6 bases and J by 6 bases, with 3 bases of the junction left unmatched. CDR3 length: 14 amino acids. Germline CDR1 and CDR2: WSHSY and SAAADI. The CDR3 spells CASSELAGGDTQYF. CDR3 bases: TGCGCCAGCAGCGAACTAGCGGGAGGGGATACGCAGTATTTT.

This clonotype was seen many times. The J gene is TRBJ1-1, the V gene TRBV7-9, with TRBD1 matching over 9 bases. Germline V gene data show CDR1 as SEHNR and CDR2 as FQNEAQ (reference sequence). V was pared by 4 bases and J by 5 bases, with 14 bases of the junction left unmatched. The CDR3 consists of 17 residues. CDR3: CASSSTEGGTGRTEAFF. Written as DNA, the CDR3 is TGTGCCAGCAGCTCAACGGAGGGTGGGACAGGGAGGACTGAAGCTTTCTTT.

The chain couples TRBV11-2 to TRBJ2-4; tentatively, D is TRBD2 (6 bases). The CDR3 covers 18 residues. Trimming shortened V by 2 bases and J by 0 bases, and 17 bases separated the two germline ends. The germline V gene has CDR1 SGHAT and CDR2 FQNNGV. The DNA of the CDR3 is TGTGCCAGCAGCTTATCACGGACTACCCGCATAGCCAAAAACATTCAGTACTTC. Translating gives CASSLSRTTRIAKNIQYF. Full variable domain (missing parts from reference TRBV11-2 and TRBJ2-4): EAGVAQSPRYKIIEKRQSVAFWCNPISGHATLYWYQQILGQGPKLLIQFQNNGVVDDSQLPKDRFSAERLKGVDSTLKIQPAKLEDSAVYLCASSLSRTTRIAKNIQYFGAGTRLSVL.

The gene calls are TRBV24-1 and TRBJ2-1, with D tentatively TRBD1 (5 bases). Trimming pared 5 bases from V and 7 bases from J, leaving 14 bases between. Germline V gene sequence: CDR1 KGHDR, CDR2 SFDVKD. This CDR3 is 14 amino acids long. The CDR3 loop is CATSVAGLSNEQFF. The CDR3 nucleotides read TGTGCCACCAGTGTCGCAGGGTTGAGTAATGAGCAGTTCTTC.

This sequence joins TRBV7-9 and TRBJ2-3; D is unclear. The germline gives CDR1 SEHNR, CDR2 FQNEAQ (reference sequence). Deletions cut 5 bases from V and 0 bases from J, with 9 bases between. This CDR3 has 14 residues. CDR3 nucleotide sequence: TGTGCCAGCAGCCCGTCGACTAGCACAGATACGCAGTATTTT. This codes for CASSPSTSTDTQYF.

The V gene is TRBV7-9, the J gene TRBJ2-7; D gene ambiguous. V shed 4 bases and J shed 6 bases, with 7 bases lying between them. The CDR3 spans 11 residues. Per the germline V gene, CDR1 is SEHNR and CDR2 is FQNEAQ (reference sequence). The CDR3 bases are TGTGCCAGCAGCTCCGGTCCCGAGCAGTACTTC. Amino acids: CASSSGPEQYF. Complete variable domain (other parts from reference TRBV7-9 and TRBJ2-7): DTGVSQNPRHKITKRGQNVTFRCDPISEHNRLYWYRQTLGQGPEFLTYFQNEAQLEKSRLLSDRFSAERPKGSFSTLEIQRTEQGDSAMYLCASSSGPEQYFGPGTRLTVT.

This clonotype has more than one count but fewer than ten. This rearrangement joins TRBV4-2 to TRBJ1-2; a possible D gene is TRBD1 (6 bases). Deletions cut 0 bases from V and 7 bases from J, with 15 bases between. CDR3 size: 15 residues. CDR1 is LGHNA, CDR2 YNFKEQ, per germline. The CDR3 nucleotides are TGTGCCAGCAGCCAAGATGTTGGACAGATCCGTGGCTACACCTTC. As protein: CASSQDVGQIRGYTF.

The V call is TRBV20-1, the J call TRBJ1-2; D may be TRBD1 (5 bases). V was shortened by 1 base and J by 5 bases, with 17 bases between the two germline ends. In germline, CDR1 is DFQATT, CDR2 SNEGSKA (reference sequence). CDR3 length: 15 amino acids. In DNA form, the CDR3 reads TGCAGTGCTAGAGGTCTAAGCGGACAAGTATATGGCTACACCTTC. Protein sequence: CSARGLSGQVYGYTF.